This TCR beta chain was profiled in a study of T cells in Graves' hyperthyroidism and ophthalmopathy. Study results and limitations: Model output signaled ophthalmopathy a median around 6.9 months ahead of onset.

Investigators excluded patients with uncontrolled infection, other autoimmune disease, pregnancy or lactation. For the diagnoses, clinical symptoms, serum thyroxine and TRAb, thyroid ultrasound and orbital computed tomography were used. A note on this clonotype: Its antigen is still unknown.

The CDR3 contains 14 residues. CDR1 and CDR2 (germline): MGHDK, SYGVNS. V was cut by 4 bases and J by 2 bases, with 12 bases left in between. Authors of the study amplified TCR beta CDR3 regions from RNA transcripts. The HTBI primer set drove a first-round RT-PCR of the TCR CDR3. A single record per CDR3 protein comes from TCRdb applying MiXCR to the multiplex PCR reads. The sample carries 250,000 to 300,000 distinct CDR3 sequences, 15% to 20% recorded once. The sample was blood. The clonotype comes from a woman aged 55-69 years with Graves' ophthalmopathy. The chain is built from TRBV25-1 and TRBJ2-7; no definite D call. CDR3 nucleotide sequence: TGTGCCAGCAGTGTTCATGGCAGGACCTACGAGCAGTACTTC. This encodes CASSVHGRTYEQYF.